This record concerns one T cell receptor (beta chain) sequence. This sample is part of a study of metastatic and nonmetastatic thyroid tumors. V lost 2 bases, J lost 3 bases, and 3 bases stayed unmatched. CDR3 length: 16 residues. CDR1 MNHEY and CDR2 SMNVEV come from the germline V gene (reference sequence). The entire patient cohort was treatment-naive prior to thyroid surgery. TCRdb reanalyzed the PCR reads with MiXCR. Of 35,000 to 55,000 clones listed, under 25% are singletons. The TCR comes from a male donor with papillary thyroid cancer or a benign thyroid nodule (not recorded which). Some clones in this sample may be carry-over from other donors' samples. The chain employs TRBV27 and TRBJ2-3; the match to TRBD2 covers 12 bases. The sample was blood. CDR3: CASSLQGLAGTDTQYF. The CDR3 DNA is TGTGCCAGCAGTTTACAAGGACTAGCGGGGACAGATACGCAGTATTTT.